This paragraph covers one T cell receptor beta chain sequence. Its antigen is currently unknown. The data were obtained in a study of OX40 agonist ivuxolimab in advanced cancers. This CDR3 comprises 16 residues. V lost 2 bases, J lost 4 bases, and 16 bases lay in between. The germline V gene encodes CDR1 SGHTA and CDR2 FQGTGA. Study-wide points: Low normalized T-cell clonal expansion also characterized some of the nonresponders.

The repertoire was sequenced with immunoSEQ multiplex PCR; TCRdb's copy has only in-frame clones and lacks some. The sample lists 70,000 to 85,000 clones; approximately 88% were seen once. The V and J genes are TRBV7-3 and TRBJ2-3; the D is unclear. This TCR was recovered from an adult with an advanced solid tumor such as melanoma, head and neck, liver or kidney cancer. Sequencing was performed on CD4+ or CD8+ T cells sorted from blood, taken in a trial of the OX40 agonist ivuxolimab. The DNA of the CDR3 is TGTGCCAGCAGCTTACAAGCCCGGCAGGCGTCAGATACGCAGTATTTT. Protein product: CASSLQARQASDTQYF.